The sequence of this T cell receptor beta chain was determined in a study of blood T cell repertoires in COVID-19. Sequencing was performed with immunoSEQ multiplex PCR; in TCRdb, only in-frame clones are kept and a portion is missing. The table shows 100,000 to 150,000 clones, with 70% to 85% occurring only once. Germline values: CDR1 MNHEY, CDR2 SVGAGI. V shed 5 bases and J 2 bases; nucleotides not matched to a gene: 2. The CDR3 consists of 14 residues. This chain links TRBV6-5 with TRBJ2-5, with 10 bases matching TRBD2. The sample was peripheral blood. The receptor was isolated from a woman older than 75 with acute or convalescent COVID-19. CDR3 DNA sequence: TGTGCCAGCAGTATACTAGCGGGGCAAGAGACCCAGTACTTC. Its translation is CASSILAGQETQYF.